This is a list of T cell receptor beta chains from one sample in a study of shared clonotypes between healthy human individuals. The table came from immunoSEQ multiplex PCR; TCRdb's copy has only in-frame clones and leaves some out. Of 2 million to 2.5 million clones listed, approximately 95% are singletons. The sample was naive CD4+ T cells from PBMCs. The receptors were sampled from a man aged 18 to 30 in good health. Some clones in this sample may be carry-over from other donors' samples. The CDR3 runs from the conserved cysteine through the conserved F or W. D genes are given only for firm matches. Rows may omit the clone size; those that give it use once, few, many or a size class.

j_gene	abundance	v_gene	d_gene	CDR3aa	CDR3nt
TRBJ1-1	few	TRBV28	NA	CASRTSREAFF	TGTGCCAGCAGGACAAGTCGTGAAGCTTTCTTT
TRBJ1-2	NA	TRBV28	NA	CATLAGEKDGYTF	TGTGCCACCCTAGCCGGGGAGAAAGATGGCTACACCTTC
TRBJ2-7	NA	TRBV5-6	NA	CASSFSPGARDEQYF	TGTGCCAGCAGTTTTTCCCCGGGGGCCCGCGACGAGCAGTACTTC
TRBJ2-5	NA	TRBV13	NA	CASSLEGLSRKKETQYF	TGTGCCAGCAGCTTAGAGGGGTTGAGTAGGAAGAAAGAGACCCAGTACTTC
TRBJ2-4	NA	TRBV5-1	NA	CASSFNSRAKNIQYF	TGCGCCAGCAGCTTTAATTCTCGAGCCAAAAACATTCAGTACTTC
TRBJ2-3	NA	TRBV6-1	NA	CASRPSTDTQYF	TGTGCCAGCAGACCGAGCACAGATACGCAGTATTTT
TRBJ2-1	NA	TRBV7-3	TRBD2	CASSFKTSGDREQFF	TGTGCCAGCAGCTTTAAAACTAGCGGGGATCGGGAGCAGTTCTTC
TRBJ1-6	NA	TRBV10-3	NA	CAIRGGVNSPLHF	TGTGCCATCAGGGGGGGCGTCAATTCACCCCTCCACTTT
TRBJ2-7	NA	TRBV6-6	NA	CASSYSMAFYEQYF	TGTGCCAGCAGTTACTCGATGGCTTTCTACGAGCAGTACTTC
TRBJ1-2	once	TRBV6-1	TRBD1	CASRGQGTNYGYTF	TGTGCCAGCAGGGGACAGGGGACGAACTATGGCTACACCTTC
TRBJ1-5	NA	TRBV28	NA	CASFSVGGSNQPQHF	TGTGCCAGCTTCTCAGTGGGGGGTAGCAATCAGCCCCAGCATTTT
TRBJ1-2	NA	TRBV6-1	NA	CASSEAATPNYGYTF	TGTGCCAGCAGTGAAGCTGCCACGCCTAACTATGGCTACACCTTC
TRBJ2-2	NA	TRBV7-3	NA	CASRPRGNTGELFF	TGTGCCAGCAGACCGAGGGGGAACACCGGGGAGCTGTTTTTT
TRBJ2-5	NA	TRBV2	TRBD2	CASSEREGTGETQYF	TGTGCCAGCAGTGAACGGGAGGGTACGGGAGAGACCCAGTACTTC
TRBJ2-7	NA	TRBV29-1	NA	CSGRWGVSVGYEQYF	TGCAGCGGCCGCTGGGGCGTCTCGGTGGGATACGAGCAGTACTTC
TRBJ1-2	NA	TRBV19	TRBD1	CASSPTGDYGYTF	TGTGCCAGTAGCCCGACAGGGGACTATGGCTACACCTTC
TRBJ1-3	NA	TRBV5-8	NA	CASRFGNTIYF	TGTGCCAGCAGATTTGGAAACACCATATATTTT
TRBJ2-7	NA	TRBV7-9	NA	CASSLQGTTSYEQYF	TGTGCCAGCAGCTTACAGGGAACTACCTCCTACGAGCAGTACTTC
TRBJ2-1	NA	TRBV19	TRBD1	CASSIDRGGQEQFF	TGTGCCAGTAGTATAGATCGTGGGGGACAGGAGCAGTTCTTC
TRBJ1-4	NA	TRBV5-6	NA	CASSLGPEKLFF	TGTGCCAGCAGCTTGGGCCCTGAAAAACTGTTTTTT
TRBJ2-1	NA	TRBV7-2	TRBD2	CASSLSPSGDEQFF	TGTGCCAGCAGCTTATCGCCTAGCGGGGATGAGCAGTTCTTC
TRBJ2-5	NA	TRBV30	NA	CAWAVTYETQYF	TGTGCCTGGGCCGTCACGTATGAGACCCAGTACTTC
TRBJ2-7	NA	TRBV18	TRBD2	CASSPQLAGGRDEQYF	TGTGCCAGCTCACCTCAGCTAGCGGGAGGAAGGGACGAGCAGTACTTC
TRBJ2-7	NA	TRBV19	NA	CASSIAGPTTYEQYF	TGTGCCAGTAGTATCGCCGGGCCCACCACCTACGAGCAGTACTTC
TRBJ1-5	NA	TRBV5-1	NA	CASSPDSSNQPQHF	TGCGCCAGCAGCCCTGACAGTAGCAATCAGCCCCAGCATTTT
TRBJ2-3	once	TRBV5-1	NA	CASSPDTRGSTDTQYF	TGCGCCAGCAGCCCAGATACTAGGGGTAGCACAGATACGCAGTATTTT
TRBJ2-7	NA	TRBV9	NA	CASSVAPGLYEQYF	TGTGCCAGCAGCGTAGCACCAGGGCTCTACGAGCAGTACTTC
TRBJ2-1	NA	TRBV11-2	TRBD2	CASSKGLAGRYNEQFF	TGTGCCAGCAGCAAGGGACTAGCGGGACGCTACAATGAGCAGTTCTTC
TRBJ1-1	NA	TRBV25-1	TRBD1	CASSATGVGTEAFF	TGTGCCAGCAGTGCGACAGGGGTCGGCACTGAAGCTTTCTTT
TRBJ1-2	NA	TRBV4-2	NA	CASSQGKGLGYGYTF	TGTGCCAGCAGCCAAGGGAAGGGATTGGGCTATGGCTACACCTTC
TRBJ2-3	NA	TRBV25-1	NA	CASSRTTPGGDTQYF	TGTGCCAGCAGCAGGACTACCCCCGGTGGAGATACGCAGTATTTT
TRBJ2-7	NA	TRBV5-1	NA	CASSTGALGSYEQYF	TGCGCCAGCAGCACCGGGGCCCTGGGCTCCTACGAGCAGTACTTC
TRBJ2-7	NA	TRBV29-1	NA	CSVGRTVSSYEQYF	TGCAGCGTAGGCCGGACAGTGAGCTCCTACGAGCAGTACTTC
TRBJ2-1	once	TRBV5-4	TRBD2	CASSKASGYNEQFF	TGTGCCAGCAGCAAGGCTAGCGGCTACAATGAGCAGTTCTTC
TRBJ2-2	NA	TRBV6-5	NA	CAGSYRVGATGELFF	TGTGCCGGCAGTTACCGGGTAGGGGCCACCGGGGAGCTGTTTTTT
TRBJ1-4	NA	TRBV5-1	TRBD1	CASSLAGDRAEKLFF	TGCGCCAGCAGCTTGGCCGGGGACAGGGCTGAAAAACTGTTTTTT
TRBJ1-1	once	TRBV5-5	TRBD1	CASSFVTGAEAFF	TGTGCCAGCAGCTTCGTAACAGGGGCTGAAGCTTTCTTT
TRBJ1-1	NA	TRBV28	NA	CASSLLRDVAFF	TGTGCCAGCAGTTTATTGAGGGACGTGGCTTTCTTT
TRBJ2-3	NA	TRBV2	NA	CASSEGGDTQYF	TGTGCCAGCAGTGAAGGGGGAGATACGCAGTATTTT
TRBJ1-5	NA	TRBV2	NA	CASSDRRGHQPQHF	TGTGCCAGCAGTGATCGAAGGGGCCATCAGCCCCAGCATTTT
TRBJ2-4	NA	TRBV10-3	TRBD2	CAISVGGREAIQYF	TGTGCCATCAGTGTGGGGGGGAGGGAGGCCATTCAGTACTTC